This T cell receptor beta chain was recorded in a study of response to subunit inactivated influenza vaccine. Study-wide results and caveats: Few additional T cells are recruited per seasonal influenza vaccination, authors suggested.

The sample holds many counts of this clonotype. Its specificity is not known. TCRdb passed the RT-PCR reads through MiXCR, listing each CDR3 protein once. Of about 800,000 distinct CDR3 sequences listed, around 20% were seen once; the top ten hold about 9.4%. Germline CDR1 and CDR2: MNHEY and SVGAGI. The CDR3 is 14 residues long. V lost 0 bases, J lost 3 bases, and 9 bases lay in between. This TCR came from a man in his fifties who received an inactivated influenza vaccine. The source material was PBMCs from blood, sampled 5 to 6 days after vaccination. The chain has TRBV6-5 and TRBJ2-7, with a tentative D call TRBD1 (5 bases). CDR3: CASSYSGQNYEQYF. CDR3 DNA sequence: TGTGCCAGCAGTTACTCGGGGCAGAACTACGAGCAGTACTTC.